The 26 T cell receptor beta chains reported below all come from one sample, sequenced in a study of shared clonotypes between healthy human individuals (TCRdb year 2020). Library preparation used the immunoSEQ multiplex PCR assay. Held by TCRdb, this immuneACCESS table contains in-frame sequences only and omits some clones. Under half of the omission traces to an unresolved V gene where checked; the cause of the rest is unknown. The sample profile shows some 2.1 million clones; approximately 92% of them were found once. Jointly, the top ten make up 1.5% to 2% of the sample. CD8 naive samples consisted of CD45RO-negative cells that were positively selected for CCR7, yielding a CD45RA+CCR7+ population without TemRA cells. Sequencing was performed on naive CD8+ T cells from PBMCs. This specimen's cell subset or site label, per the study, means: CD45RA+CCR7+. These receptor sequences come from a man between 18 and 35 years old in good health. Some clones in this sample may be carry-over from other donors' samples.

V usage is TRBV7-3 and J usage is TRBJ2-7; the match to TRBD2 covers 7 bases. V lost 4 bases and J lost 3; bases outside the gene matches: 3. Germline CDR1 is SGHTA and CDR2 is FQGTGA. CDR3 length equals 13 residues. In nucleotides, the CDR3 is TGTGCCAGCAGCTCGGGACTATACTACGAGCAGTACTTC. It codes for CASSSGLYYEQYF.

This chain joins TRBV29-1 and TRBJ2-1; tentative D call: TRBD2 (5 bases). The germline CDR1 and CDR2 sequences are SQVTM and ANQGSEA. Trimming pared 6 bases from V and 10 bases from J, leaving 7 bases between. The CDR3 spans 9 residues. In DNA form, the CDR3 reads TGCAGCGTGAAGCGGGAGCAGTTCTTC. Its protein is CSVKREQFF.

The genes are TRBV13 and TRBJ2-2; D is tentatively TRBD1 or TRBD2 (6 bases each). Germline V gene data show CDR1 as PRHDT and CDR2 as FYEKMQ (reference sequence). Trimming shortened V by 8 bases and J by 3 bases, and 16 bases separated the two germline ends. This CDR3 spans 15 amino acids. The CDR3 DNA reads TGTGCCAGCCATCTGGGGGGCATCTACACCGGGGAGCTGTTTTTT. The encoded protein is CASHLGGIYTGELFF.

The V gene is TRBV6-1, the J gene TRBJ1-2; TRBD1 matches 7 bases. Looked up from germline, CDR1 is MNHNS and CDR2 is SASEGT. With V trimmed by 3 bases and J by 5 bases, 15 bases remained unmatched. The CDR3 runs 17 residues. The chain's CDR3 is CASSDWDSRLKGYGYTF. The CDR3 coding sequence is TGTGCCAGCAGTGACTGGGACAGCAGACTCAAGGGGTATGGCTACACCTTC.

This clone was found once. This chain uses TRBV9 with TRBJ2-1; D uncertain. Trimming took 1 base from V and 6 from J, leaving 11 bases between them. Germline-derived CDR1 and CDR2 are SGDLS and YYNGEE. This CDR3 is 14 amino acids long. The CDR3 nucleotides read TGTGCCAGCAGCGTATCCCCGGGCACCAATGAGCAGTTCTTC. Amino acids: CASSVSPGTNEQFF. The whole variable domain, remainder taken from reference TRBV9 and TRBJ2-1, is DSGVTQTPKHLITATGQRVTLRCSPRSGDLSVYWYQQSLDQGLQFLIQYYNGEERAKGNILERFSAQQFPDLHSELNLSSLELGDSALYFCASSVSPGTNEQFFGPGTRLTVL.

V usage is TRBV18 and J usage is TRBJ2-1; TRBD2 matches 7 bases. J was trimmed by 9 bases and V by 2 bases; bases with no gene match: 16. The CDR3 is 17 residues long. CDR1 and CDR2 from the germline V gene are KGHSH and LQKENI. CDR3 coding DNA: TGTGCCAGCTCACCATCCCGACTAGCCGGGGAGGTTAGTGAGCAGTTCTTC. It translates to CASSPSRLAGEVSEQFF.

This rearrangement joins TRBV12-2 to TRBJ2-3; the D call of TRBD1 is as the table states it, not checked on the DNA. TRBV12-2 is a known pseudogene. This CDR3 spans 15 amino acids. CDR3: CASRLALQGGDTQYF. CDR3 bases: TGTGCAAGTCGCTTAGCGCTACAGGGCGGAGATACGCAGTATTTT.

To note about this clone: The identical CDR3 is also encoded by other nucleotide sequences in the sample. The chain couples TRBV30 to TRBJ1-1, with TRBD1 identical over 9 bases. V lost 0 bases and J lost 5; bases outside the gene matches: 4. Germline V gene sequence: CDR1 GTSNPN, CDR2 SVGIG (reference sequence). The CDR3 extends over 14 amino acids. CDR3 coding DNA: TGTGCCTGGAGTGTAGGGACAGGGTTGACTGAAGCTTTCTTT. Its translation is CAWSVGTGLTEAFF.

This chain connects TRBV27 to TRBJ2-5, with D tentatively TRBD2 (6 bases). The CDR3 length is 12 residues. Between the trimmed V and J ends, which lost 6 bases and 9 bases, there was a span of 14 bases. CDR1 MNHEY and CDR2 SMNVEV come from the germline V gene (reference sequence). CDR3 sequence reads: CASRGISGAQYF. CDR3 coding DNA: TGTGCCAGCAGAGGAATCTCGGGGGCCCAGTACTTC.

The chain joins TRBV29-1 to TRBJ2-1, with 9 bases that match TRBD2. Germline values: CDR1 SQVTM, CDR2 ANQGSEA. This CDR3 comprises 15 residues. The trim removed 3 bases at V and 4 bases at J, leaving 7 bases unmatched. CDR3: CSVDGLAQPYNEQFF. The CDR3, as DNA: TGCAGCGTTGATGGACTAGCGCAACCGTACAATGAGCAGTTCTTC.

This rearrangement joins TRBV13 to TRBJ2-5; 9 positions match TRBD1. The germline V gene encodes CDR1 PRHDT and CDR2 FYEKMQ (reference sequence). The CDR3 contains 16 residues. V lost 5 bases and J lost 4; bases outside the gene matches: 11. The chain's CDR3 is CASSRWDRELSETQYF. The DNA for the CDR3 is TGTGCCAGCAGCCGATGGGACAGGGAATTGTCAGAGACCCAGTACTTC.

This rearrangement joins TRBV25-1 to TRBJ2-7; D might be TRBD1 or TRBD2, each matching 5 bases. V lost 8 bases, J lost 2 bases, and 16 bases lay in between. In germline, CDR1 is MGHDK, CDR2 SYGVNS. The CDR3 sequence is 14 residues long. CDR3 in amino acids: CASLTRDPPYEQYF. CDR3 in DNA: TGTGCCAGCCTTACCCGGGACCCACCCTACGAGCAGTACTTC.

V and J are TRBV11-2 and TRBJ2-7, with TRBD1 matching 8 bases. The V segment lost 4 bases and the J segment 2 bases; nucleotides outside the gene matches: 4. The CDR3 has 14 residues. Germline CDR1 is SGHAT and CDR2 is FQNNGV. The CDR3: CASSSRGPAYEQYF. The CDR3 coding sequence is TGTGCCAGCAGCTCCAGGGGGCCTGCCTACGAGCAGTACTTC.

The CDR3 spells CASSTRYGGSEQYF. In DNA, the CDR3 is TGTGCCAGTAGTACCCGGTACGGGGGGTCCGAGCAGTACTTC. The chain joins TRBV19 to TRBJ2-7; TRBD2 agrees at 7 bases. Germline V gives CDR1 LNHDA, CDR2 SQIVND (reference sequence). V was clipped by 4 bases and J by 6 bases; unmatched bases: 9. The CDR3 runs 14 residues.

The chain's CDR3 is CASSSGQSINYGYTF. The CDR3 nucleotides read TGTGCCAGCAGCTCTGGACAGTCAATTAACTATGGCTACACCTTC. The chain employs TRBV7-9 and TRBJ1-2; D might be TRBD1 (6 bases). Germline V gene lookup returns CDR1 SEHNR and CDR2 FQNEAQ (reference sequence). This CDR3 has 15 amino acids. V lost 4 bases and J lost 1, with 13 bases in between.

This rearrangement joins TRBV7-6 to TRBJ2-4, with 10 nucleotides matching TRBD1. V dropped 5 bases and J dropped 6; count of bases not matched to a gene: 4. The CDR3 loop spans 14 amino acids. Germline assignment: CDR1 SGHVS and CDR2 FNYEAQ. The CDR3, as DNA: TGTGCCAGCAGCCCCGGGACAGGGGTAAACATTCAGTACTTC. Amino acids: CASSPGTGVNIQYF.

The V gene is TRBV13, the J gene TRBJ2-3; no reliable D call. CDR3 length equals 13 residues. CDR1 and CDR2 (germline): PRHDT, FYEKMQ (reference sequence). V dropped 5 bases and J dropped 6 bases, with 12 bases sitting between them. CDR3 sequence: CASSPINADTQYF. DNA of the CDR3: TGTGCCAGCAGCCCGATAAATGCGGATACGCAGTATTTT.

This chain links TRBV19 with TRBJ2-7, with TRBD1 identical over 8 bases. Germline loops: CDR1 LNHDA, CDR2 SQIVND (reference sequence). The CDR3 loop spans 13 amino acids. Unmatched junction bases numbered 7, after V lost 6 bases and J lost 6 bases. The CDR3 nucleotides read TGTGCCAGTAGGGACAGGGTAAGGGCCGAGCAGTACTTC. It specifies CASRDRVRAEQYF.

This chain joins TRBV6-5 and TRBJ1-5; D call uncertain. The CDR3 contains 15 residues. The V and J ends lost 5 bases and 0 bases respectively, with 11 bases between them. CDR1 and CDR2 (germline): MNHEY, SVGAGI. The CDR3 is CASSQRYLSNQPQHF. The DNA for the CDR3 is TGTGCCAGCAGTCAGAGGTACCTTAGCAATCAGCCCCAGCATTTT.

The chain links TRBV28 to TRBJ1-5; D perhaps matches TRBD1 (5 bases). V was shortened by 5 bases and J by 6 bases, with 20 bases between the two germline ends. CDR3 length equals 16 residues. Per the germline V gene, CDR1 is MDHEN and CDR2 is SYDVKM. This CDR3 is CASSHSARGIFQPQHF. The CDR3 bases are TGTGCCAGCAGTCACAGCGCTAGGGGCATTTTTCAGCCCCAGCATTTT.

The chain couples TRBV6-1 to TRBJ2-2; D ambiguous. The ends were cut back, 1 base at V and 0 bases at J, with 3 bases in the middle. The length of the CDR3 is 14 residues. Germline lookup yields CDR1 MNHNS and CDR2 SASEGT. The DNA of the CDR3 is TGTGCCAGCAGTGAAGTTACGAACACCGGGGAGCTGTTTTTT. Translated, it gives CASSEVTNTGELFF.

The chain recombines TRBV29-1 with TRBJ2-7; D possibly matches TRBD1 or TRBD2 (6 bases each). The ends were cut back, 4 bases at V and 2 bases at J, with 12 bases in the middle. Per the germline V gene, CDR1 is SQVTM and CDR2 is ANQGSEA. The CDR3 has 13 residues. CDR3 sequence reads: CSVVGGRTYEQYF. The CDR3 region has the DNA TGCAGCGTTGTGGGGGGCAGAACCTACGAGCAGTACTTC.

The chain's CDR3 is CASSDWTVSYEQYF. CDR3 coding DNA: TGTGCCAGCAGTGATTGGACTGTCTCCTACGAGCAGTACTTC. The rearrangement joins TRBV2 to TRBJ2-7, with D tentatively TRBD2 (5 bases). V lost 3 bases and J lost 0, with 9 bases in between. There are 14 residues in the CDR3. Germline values: CDR1 SNHLY, CDR2 FYNNEI. The variable domain in full, completed from reference TRBV2 and TRBJ2-7, reads EPEVTQTPSHQVTQMGQEVILRCVPISNHLYFYWYRQILGQKVEFLVSFYNNEISEKSEIFDDQFSVERPDGSNFTLKIRSTKLEDSAMYFCASSDWTVSYEQYFGPGTRLTVT.

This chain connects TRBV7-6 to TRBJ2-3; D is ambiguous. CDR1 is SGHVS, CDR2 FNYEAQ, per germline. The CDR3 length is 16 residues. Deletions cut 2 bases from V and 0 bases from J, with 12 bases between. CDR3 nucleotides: TGTGCCAGCAGCTTATTAGTGGAACCTAGCACAGATACGCAGTATTTT. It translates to CASSLLVEPSTDTQYF.

The CDR3: CASSFDTGAFF. CDR3 DNA: TGTGCCAGCAGCTTTGACACGGGAGCTTTCTTT. The chain has TRBV7-9 and TRBJ1-1; no reliable D call. Trimming removed 3 bases at V and 10 bases at J, with 9 bases between. The CDR3 contains 11 residues. CDR1 SEHNR and CDR2 FQNEAQ come from the germline V gene (reference sequence). Full variable domain (outside the CDR3, taken from reference TRBV7-9 and TRBJ1-1): DTGVSQNPRHKITKRGQNVTFRCDPISEHNRLYWYRQTLGQGPEFLTYFQNEAQLEKSRLLSDRFSAERPKGSFSTLEIQRTEQGDSAMYLCASSFDTGAFFGQGTRLTVV.

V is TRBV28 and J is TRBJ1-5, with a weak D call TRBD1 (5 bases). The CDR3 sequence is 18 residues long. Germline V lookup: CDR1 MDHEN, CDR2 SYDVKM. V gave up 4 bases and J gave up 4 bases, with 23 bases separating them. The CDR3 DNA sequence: TGTGCCAGCAGTTCCCCAACCAGGCAGTTAGAGGGGAATCAGCCCCAGCATTTT. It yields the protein CASSSPTRQLEGNQPQHF.